This T cell receptor beta chain was sequenced for a study of blood T cell repertoires in COVID-19. Study-level information: Collection of acute and convalescent COVID-19 samples took place in the United States, Italy and Spain. Sources were T cells, B-cell-depleted T cells, or PBMCs; the material itself was cDNA or gDNA.

Assay: immunoSEQ multiplex PCR; the TCRdb copy retains only in-frame clones and omits some. The table has roughly 160,000 clones, approximately 81% seen once. The CDR3 consists of 16 residues. J gave up 2 bases and V 0 bases, and 6 bases lay outside the gene matches. CDR1 is SGDLS, CDR2 YYNGEE, per germline. Participants spanned ages about 18 to 95 years and resided in 24 US areas. This clonotype was obtained from a man in his fifties or sixties who had recovered from COVID-19. Material for sequencing was PBMCs or T cells enriched from blood (not recorded which). The chain combines TRBV9 with TRBJ2-3; 7 bases line up with TRBD2. The CDR3 reads CASSVGTSAYTDTQYF. The DNA of the CDR3 is TGTGCCAGCAGCGTAGGTACTAGCGCCTACACAGATACGCAGTATTTT.